The T cell receptor (beta chain) under discussion was sequenced for a study of shared clonotypes between healthy human individuals. Study-wide findings and caveats: Relative to their counterparts shared across all four donors, non-shared clonotypes exhibited diminished generation probabilities.

It was CD45RO-negative cells, positively selected for CCR7, that made up naive CD8 cells, with terminally differentiated effector memory CD45RA+ cells excluded. Every donor was a Caucasian adult from Nashville, Tennessee. As regards this clone: Its antigen is not identified.

The authors distributed each subset's genomic DNA evenly over several immunoSEQ plates. Authors' data handling: ImmunoSEQ yielded junction-only sequences lacking quality scores, so filtering differed. Data came from immunoSEQ multiplex PCR; TCRdb stores just in-frame clones and leaves some out. The V and J calls and clone size are taken from that table; D and trimming were inferred from the DNA. The top ten clones hold 1.1% of a sample with roughly 2 million clones, 85% to 95% of them seen once. Sequenced sample: naive CD8+ T cells sorted from blood. The sequence came from a young man in good health.

CDR3 loop: CASSLYQGDNEQFF. CDR3 DNA sequence: TGTGCCAGCAGCTTATATCAGGGGGACAATGAGCAGTTCTTC. V is TRBV7-6 and J is TRBJ2-1, with 7 nucleotides matching TRBD1. J was trimmed by 5 bases and V by 2 bases; bases with no gene match: 3. This CDR3 spans 14 amino acids. The germline gives CDR1 SGHVS, CDR2 FNYEAQ. The variable domain in full, with the rest retrieved from reference TRBV7-6 and TRBJ2-1, is GAGVSQSPRYKVTKRGQDVALRCDPISGHVSLYWYRQALGQGPEFLTYFNYEAQQDKSGLPNDRFSAERPEGSISTLTIQRTEQRDSAMYRCASSLYQGDNEQFFGPGTRLTVL.